The 5 T cell receptor beta chains listed next were all sequenced from one sample in a study of cytomegalovirus exposure and HLA in healthy donors. Both 60 Vbeta primers and 13 Jbeta primers went into the PCR. Assay: immunoSEQ multiplex PCR; the TCRdb copy retains only in-frame clones and omits some. The sample records approximately 93,000 clones, under 90% being singletons. Sequenced material: PBMCs. All receptors come from a man aged 45 to 65 in good health and CMV-seronegative.

This chain links TRBV9 with TRBJ2-1; 10 bases agree with TRBD2. CDR3 length: 18 residues. Germline V gene sequence: CDR1 SGDLS, CDR2 YYNGEE. J lost 11 bases, V lost 4 bases, and 21 bases had no gene match. The CDR3 region has the DNA TGTGCCAGCAGCCCTGAGGGGGAGAGACTAGCGGGTTTACAAAAGCAGTTCTTC. Its protein product is CASSPEGERLAGLQKQFF. The entire variable domain, with the rest obtained from reference TRBV9 and TRBJ2-1, is as follows: DSGVTQTPKHLITATGQRVTLRCSPRSGDLSVYWYQQSLDQGLQFLIQYYNGEERAKGNILERFSAQQFPDLHSELNLSSLELGDSALYFCASSPEGERLAGLQKQFFGPGTRLTVL.

The rearrangement uses TRBV14 and TRBJ2-2, with 7 bases matching TRBD1. Germline assignment: CDR1 SGHDN and CDR2 FVKESK. J lost 5 bases, V lost 0 bases, and 6 bases had no gene match. The CDR3 extends over 16 amino acids. CDR3 DNA sequence: TGTGCCAGCAGCCAAGAGGGAACAGGGGTAACCGGGGAGCTGTTTTTT. Protein: CASSQEGTGVTGELFF.

This rearrangement joins TRBV30 to TRBJ2-1, with 7 bases aligning to TRBD2. The J segment lost 2 bases and the V segment lost 3 bases, leaving 10 bases of the junction unmatched. Germline V lookup: CDR1 GTSNPN, CDR2 SVGIG (reference sequence). CDR3 length: 16 residues. The CDR3 loop is CAWREYSGYAYNEQFF. The CDR3 nucleotides are TGTGCCTGGAGGGAATATAGCGGGTATGCCTACAATGAGCAGTTCTTC.

This clone was detected only once. The chain recombines TRBV19 with TRBJ1-5; weak D call: TRBD1 (5 bases). This CDR3 is 14 amino acids long. V shed 6 bases and J shed 6 bases, with 15 bases lying between them. The V gene's germline CDR1 is LNHDA and CDR2 SQIVND (reference sequence). CDR3 coding DNA: TGTGCCAGTAGCACCTTGCGGGGCCCTCAGCCCCAGCATTTT. It translates to CASSTLRGPQPQHF.

The rearrangement joins TRBV9 to TRBJ2-7, with 9 bases lining up with TRBD2. The V gene's germline CDR1 is SGDLS and CDR2 YYNGEE. The CDR3 spans 15 residues. Trimming cost V 0 bases and J 2 bases; bases outside gene matches: 3. The CDR3 sequence is CASSVETSGTYEQYF. CDR3 DNA: TGTGCCAGCAGCGTAGAGACTAGCGGAACCTACGAGCAGTACTTC.